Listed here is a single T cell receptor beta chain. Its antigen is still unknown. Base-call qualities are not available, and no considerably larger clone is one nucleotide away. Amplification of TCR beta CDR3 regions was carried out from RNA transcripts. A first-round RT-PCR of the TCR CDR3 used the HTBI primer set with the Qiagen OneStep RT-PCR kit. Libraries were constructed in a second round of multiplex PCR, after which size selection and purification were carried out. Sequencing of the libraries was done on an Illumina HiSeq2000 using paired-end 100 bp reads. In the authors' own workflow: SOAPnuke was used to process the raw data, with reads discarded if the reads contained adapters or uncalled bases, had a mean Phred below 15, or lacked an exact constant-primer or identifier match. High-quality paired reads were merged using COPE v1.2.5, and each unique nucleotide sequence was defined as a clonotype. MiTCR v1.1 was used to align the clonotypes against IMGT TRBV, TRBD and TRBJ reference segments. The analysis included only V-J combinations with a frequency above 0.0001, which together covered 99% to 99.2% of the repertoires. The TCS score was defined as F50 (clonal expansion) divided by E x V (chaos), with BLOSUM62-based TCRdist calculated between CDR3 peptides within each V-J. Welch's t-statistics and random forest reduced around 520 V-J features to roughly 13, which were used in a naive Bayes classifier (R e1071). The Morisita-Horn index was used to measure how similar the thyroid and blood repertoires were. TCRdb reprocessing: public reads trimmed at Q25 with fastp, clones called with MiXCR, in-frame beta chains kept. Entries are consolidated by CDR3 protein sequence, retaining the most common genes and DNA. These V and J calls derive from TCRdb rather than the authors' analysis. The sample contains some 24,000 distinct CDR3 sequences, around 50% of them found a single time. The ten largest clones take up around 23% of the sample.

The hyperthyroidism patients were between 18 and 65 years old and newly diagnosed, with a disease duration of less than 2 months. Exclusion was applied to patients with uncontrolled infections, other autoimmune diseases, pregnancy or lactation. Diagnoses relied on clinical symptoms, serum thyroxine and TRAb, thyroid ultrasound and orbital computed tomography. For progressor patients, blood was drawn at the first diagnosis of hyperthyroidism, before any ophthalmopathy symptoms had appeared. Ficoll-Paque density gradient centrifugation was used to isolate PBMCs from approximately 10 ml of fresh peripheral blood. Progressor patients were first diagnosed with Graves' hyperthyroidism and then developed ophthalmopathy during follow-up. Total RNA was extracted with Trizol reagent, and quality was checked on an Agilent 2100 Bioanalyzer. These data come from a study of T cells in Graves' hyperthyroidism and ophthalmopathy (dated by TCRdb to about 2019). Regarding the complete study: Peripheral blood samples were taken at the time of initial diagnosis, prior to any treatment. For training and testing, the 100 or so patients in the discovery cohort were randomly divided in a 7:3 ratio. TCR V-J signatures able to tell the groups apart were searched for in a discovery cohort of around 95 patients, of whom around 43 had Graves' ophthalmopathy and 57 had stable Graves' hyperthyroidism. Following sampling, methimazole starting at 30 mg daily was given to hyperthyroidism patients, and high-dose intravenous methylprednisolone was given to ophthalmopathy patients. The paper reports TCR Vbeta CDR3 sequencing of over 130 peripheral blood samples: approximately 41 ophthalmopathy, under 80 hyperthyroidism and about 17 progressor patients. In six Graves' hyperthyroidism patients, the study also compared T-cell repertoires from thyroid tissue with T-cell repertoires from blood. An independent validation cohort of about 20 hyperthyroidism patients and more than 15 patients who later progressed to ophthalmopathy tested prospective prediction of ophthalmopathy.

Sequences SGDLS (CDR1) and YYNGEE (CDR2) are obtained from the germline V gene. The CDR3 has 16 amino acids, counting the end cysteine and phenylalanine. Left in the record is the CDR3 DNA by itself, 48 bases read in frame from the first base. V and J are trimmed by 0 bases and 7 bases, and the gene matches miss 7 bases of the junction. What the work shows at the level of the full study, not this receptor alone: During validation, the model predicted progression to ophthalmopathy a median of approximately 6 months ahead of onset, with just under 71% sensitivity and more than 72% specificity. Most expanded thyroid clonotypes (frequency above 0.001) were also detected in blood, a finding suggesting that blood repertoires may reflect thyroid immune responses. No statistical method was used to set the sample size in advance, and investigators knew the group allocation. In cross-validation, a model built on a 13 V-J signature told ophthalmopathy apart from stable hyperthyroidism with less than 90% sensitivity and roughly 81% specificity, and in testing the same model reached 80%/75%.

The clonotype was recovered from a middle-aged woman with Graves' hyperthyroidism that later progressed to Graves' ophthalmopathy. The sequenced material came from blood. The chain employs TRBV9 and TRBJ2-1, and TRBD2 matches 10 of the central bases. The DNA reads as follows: TGTGCCAGCAGCGTAGATCTAGCGGGAGTGGGAAATGAGCAGTTCTTC. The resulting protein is CASSVDLAGVGNEQFF.